This TCR beta chain is from a study of shared clonotypes between healthy human individuals. Study findings and constraints: Larger estimated richness was generally recorded for naive subsets relative to memory subsets.

Profiling relied on immunoSEQ multiplex PCR, and the TCRdb table lists in-frame clones only, not all of them. Among 2 million to 2.5 million clones listed, roughly 93% were seen once. Comments on this clone: Its antigen is unidentified.

The CDR3 is 13 residues long. The V gene's germline CDR1 is SGHKS and CDR2 YYEKEE (reference sequence). Trimming shortened V by 7 bases and J by 0 bases, and 8 bases separated the two germline ends. This TCR was recovered from a man aged 18-30 years in good health. Some clones in this sample may be carry-over from other donors' samples. The chain uses TRBV5-5 and TRBJ1-3; D is undetermined. Sequencing was carried out using naive CD4+ T cells from PBMCs. Subset given: CD45RA+ positively selected. This chain's CDR3 is CASARSSGNTIYF. CDR3 bases: TGTGCCAGCGCGAGAAGCTCTGGAAACACCATATATTTT.